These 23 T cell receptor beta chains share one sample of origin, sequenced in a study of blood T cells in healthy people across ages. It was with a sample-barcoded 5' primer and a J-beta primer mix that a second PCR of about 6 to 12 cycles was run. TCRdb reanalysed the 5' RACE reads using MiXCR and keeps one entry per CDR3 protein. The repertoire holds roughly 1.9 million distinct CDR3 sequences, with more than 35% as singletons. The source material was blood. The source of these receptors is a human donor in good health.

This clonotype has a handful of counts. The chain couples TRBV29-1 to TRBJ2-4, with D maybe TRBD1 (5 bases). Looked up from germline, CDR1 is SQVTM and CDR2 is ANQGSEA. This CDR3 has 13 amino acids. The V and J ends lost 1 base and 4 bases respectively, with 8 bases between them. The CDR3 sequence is CSVEVSGKNIQYF. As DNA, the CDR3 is TGCAGCGTTGAAGTTTCAGGGAAAAACATTCAGTACTTC.

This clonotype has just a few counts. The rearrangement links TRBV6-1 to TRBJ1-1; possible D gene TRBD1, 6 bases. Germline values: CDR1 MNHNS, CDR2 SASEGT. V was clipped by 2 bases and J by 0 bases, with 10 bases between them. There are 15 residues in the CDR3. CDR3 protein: CASSESGDLNTEAFF. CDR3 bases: TGTGCCAGCAGTGAATCAGGGGACCTGAACACTGAAGCTTTCTTT.

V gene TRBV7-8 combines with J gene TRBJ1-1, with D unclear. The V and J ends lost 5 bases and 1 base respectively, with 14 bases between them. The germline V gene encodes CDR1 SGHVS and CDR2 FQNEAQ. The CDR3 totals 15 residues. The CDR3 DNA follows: TGTGCCAGCAGCGCGATGGGGAGGACGAACACTGAAGCTTTCTTT. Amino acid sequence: CASSAMGRTNTEAFF.

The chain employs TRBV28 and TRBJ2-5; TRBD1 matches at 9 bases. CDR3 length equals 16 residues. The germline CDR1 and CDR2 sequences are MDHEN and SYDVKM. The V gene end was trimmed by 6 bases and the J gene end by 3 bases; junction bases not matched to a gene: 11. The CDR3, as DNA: TGTGCCAGCAGCTCGGGACAGGGAAAGAGAGAAGAGACCCAGTACTTC. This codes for CASSSGQGKREETQYF.

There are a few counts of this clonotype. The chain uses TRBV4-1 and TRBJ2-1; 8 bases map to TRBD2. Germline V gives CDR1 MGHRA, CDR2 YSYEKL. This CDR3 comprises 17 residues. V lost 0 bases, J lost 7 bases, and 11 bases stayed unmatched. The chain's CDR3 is CASSQDFVGGGRNEQFF. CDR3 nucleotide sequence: TGCGCCAGCAGCCAAGATTTCGTGGGCGGGGGGAGGAATGAGCAGTTCTTC.

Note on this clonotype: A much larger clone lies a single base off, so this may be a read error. The CDR3 sequence: CASSLTYWGEQFF. The CDR3 DNA reads as TGTGCCAGCAGCTTGACCTATTGGGGTGAGCAGTTCTTC. The rearrangement joins TRBV7-3 to TRBJ2-1; D uncertain. Germline values: CDR1 SGHTA, CDR2 FQGTGA. This CDR3 spans 13 amino acids. The V gene lost 3 bases and the J gene lost 9 bases, with 12 bases spanning the gap.

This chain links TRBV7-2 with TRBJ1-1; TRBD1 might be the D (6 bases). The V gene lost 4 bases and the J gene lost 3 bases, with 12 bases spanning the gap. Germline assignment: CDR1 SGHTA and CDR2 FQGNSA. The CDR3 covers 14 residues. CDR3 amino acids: CASSSDRSYTEAFF. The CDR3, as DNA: TGTGCCAGCAGCTCCGACAGGAGTTACACTGAAGCTTTCTTT.

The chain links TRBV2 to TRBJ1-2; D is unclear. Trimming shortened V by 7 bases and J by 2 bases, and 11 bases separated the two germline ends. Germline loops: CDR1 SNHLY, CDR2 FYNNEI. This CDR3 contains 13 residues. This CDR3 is CASKLGYNYGYTF. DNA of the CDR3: TGTGCCAGCAAGTTGGGTTACAACTATGGCTACACCTTC.

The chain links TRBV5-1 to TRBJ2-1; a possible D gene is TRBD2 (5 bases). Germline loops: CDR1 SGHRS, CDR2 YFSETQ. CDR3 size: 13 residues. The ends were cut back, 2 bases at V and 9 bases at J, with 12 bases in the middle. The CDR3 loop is CASSFSTRSEQFF. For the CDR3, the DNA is TGCGCCAGCAGCTTTTCCACTAGAAGTGAGCAGTTCTTC.

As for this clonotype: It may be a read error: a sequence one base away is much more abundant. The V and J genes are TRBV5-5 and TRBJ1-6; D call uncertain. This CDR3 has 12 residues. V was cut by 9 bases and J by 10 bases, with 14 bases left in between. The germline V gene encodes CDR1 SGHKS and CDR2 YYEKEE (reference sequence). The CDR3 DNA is TGTGCCAACAGTCAATCGGGGTCACCCCTCCACTTT. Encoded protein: CANSQSGSPLHF.

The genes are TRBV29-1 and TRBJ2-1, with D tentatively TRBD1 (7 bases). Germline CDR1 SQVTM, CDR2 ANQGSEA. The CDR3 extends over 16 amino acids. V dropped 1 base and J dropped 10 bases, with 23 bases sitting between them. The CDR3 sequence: CSVEAGTAGRYIEQFF. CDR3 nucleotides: TGCAGCGTTGAAGCCGGGACAGCGGGTCGGTACATCGAGCAGTTCTTC.

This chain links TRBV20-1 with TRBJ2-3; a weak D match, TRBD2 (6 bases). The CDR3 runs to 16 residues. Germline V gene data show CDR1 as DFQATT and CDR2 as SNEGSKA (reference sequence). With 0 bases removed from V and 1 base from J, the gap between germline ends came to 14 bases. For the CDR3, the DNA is TGCAGTGCTAGAGATTTTTGGGCTAGCGGCACAGATACGCAGTATTTT. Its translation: CSARDFWASGTDTQYF.

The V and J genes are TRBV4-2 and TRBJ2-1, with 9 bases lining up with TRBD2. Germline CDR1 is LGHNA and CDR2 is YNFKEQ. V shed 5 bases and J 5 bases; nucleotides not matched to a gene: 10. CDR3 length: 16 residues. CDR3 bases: TGTGCCAGCAGCTCTGCGGCCCTAGCGGGGAACAATGAGCAGTTCTTC. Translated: CASSSAALAGNNEQFF.

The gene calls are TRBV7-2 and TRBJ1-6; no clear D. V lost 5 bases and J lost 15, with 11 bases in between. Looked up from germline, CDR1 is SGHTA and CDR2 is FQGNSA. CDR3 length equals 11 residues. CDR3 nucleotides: TGTGCCAGCAGCGCGGGGATGGACCTCCACTTT. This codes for CASSAGMDLHF.

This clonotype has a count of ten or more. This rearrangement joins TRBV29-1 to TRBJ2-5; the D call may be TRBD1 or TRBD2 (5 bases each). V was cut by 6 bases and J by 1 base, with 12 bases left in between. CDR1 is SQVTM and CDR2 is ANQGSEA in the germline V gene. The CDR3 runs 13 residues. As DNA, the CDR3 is TGCAGCGTCACTCCGGGGCCCCAAGAGACCCAGTACTTC. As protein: CSVTPGPQETQYF.

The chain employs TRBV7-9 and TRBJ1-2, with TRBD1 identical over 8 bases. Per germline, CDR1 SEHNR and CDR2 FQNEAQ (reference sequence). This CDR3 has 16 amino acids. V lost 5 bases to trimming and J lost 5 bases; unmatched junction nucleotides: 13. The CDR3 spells CASSTTRDRRFYGYTF. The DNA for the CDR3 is TGTGCCAGCAGCACAACCCGGGACAGGAGGTTTTATGGCTACACCTTC.

The CDR3 region has the DNA TGTGCCAGCAGCCAATGGGGGAACAGGGGCACAGATACGCAGTATTTT. This translates into CASSQWGNRGTDTQYF. The rearrangement joins TRBV3-1 to TRBJ2-3, with D possibly TRBD1 on 6 matching bases. Trimming pared 2 bases from V and 1 base from J, leaving 13 bases between. The CDR3 consists of 16 residues. Germline V gene sequence: CDR1 LGHDT, CDR2 YNNKEL (reference sequence).

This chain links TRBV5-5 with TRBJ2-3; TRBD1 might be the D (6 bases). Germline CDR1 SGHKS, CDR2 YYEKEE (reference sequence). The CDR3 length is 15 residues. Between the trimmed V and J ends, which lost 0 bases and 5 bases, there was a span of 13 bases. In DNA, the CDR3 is TGTGCCAGCAGCTTGGAGGTCATAGGGGGAGATACGCAGTATTTT. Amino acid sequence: CASSLEVIGGDTQYF.

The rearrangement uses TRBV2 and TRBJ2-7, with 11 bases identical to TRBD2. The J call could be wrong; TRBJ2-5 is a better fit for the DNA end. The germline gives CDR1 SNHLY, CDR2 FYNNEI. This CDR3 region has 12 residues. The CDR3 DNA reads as TGTGCCACGGGACTAGCGGTGGAGACCCAGTACTTC. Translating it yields CATGLAVETQYF.

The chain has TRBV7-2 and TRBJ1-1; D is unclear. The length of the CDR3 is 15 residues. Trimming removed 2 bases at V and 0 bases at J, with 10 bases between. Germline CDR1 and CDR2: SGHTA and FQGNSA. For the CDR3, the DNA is TGTGCCAGCAGCTTATCTTCCACCCTGAACACTGAAGCTTTCTTT. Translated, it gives CASSLSSTLNTEAFF.

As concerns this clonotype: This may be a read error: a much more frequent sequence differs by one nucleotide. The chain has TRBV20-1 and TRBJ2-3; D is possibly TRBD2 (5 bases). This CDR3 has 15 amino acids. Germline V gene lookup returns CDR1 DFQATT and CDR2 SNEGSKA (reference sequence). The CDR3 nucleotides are TGCAGTGCTAGCCCCTCGACGGTGGAGGTAGATACGCGGTATTTT. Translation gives CSASPSTVEVDTRYF.

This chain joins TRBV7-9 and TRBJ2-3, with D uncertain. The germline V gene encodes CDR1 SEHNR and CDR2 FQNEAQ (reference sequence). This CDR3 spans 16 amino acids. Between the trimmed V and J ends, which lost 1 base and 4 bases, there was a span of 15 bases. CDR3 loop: CASSLGGSLVPDTQYF. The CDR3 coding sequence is TGTGCCAGCAGCTTAGGGGGTAGCCTTGTGCCAGATACGCAGTATTTT.

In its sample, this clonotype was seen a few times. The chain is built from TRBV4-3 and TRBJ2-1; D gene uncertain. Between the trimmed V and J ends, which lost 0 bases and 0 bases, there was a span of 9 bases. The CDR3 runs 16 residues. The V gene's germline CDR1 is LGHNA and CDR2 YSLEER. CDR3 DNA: TGCGCCAGCAGCCAAGACAGGTTCCTCTCCTACAATGAGCAGTTCTTC. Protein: CASSQDRFLSYNEQFF.